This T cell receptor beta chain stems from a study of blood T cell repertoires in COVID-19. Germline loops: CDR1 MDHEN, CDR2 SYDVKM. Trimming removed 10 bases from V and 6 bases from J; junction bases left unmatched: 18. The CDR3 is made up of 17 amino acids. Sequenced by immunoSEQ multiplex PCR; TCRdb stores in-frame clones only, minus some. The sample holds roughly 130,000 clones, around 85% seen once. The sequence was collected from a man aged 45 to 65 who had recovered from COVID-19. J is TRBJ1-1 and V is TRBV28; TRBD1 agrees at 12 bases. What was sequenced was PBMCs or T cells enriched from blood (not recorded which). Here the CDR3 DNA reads TGTGCCATTTGGAGGGCGGGACAGGGGGCTTTGGGCTCTGAAGCTTTCTTT. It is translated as CAIWRAGQGALGSEAFF.